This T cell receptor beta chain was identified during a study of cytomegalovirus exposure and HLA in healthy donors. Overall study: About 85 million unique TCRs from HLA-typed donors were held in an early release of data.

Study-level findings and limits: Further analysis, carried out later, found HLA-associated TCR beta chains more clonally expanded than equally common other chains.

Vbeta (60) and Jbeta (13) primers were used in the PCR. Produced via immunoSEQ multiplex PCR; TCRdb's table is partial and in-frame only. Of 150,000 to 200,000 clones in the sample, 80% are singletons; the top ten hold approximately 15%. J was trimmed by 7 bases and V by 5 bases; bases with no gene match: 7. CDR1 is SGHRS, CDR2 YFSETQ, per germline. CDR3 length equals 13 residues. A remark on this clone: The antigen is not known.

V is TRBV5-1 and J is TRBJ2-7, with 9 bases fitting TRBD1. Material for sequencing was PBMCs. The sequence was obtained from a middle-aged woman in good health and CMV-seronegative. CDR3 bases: TGCGCCAGCAGTGTGGGACAGGGTAGAGAGCAGTACTTC. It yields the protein CASSVGQGREQYF. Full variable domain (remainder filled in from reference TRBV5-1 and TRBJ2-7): KAGVTQTPRYLIKTRGQQVTLSCSPISGHRSVSWYQQTPGQGLQFLFEYFSETQRNKGNFPGRFSGRQFSNSRSEMNVSTLELGDSALYLCASSVGQGREQYFGPGTRLTVT.